This T cell receptor (beta chain) stems from a study of blood T cell repertoires in COVID-19. V was shortened by 7 bases and J by 2 bases, with 12 bases between the two germline ends. Germline lookup yields CDR1 MGHRA and CDR2 YSYEKL. The CDR3 has 13 amino acids. TCRdb's copy holds only in-frame clones and misses some; the assay was immunoSEQ multiplex PCR. The sample yields under 150,000 clones, approximately 87% seen once. The rearrangement links TRBV4-1 to TRBJ2-7; D is possibly TRBD2 (6 bases). This sequence was found in a man aged 50-60 years in a cohort exposed to, infected with or recovered from COVID-19 (not recorded which). The sequencing input was PBMCs or T cells enriched from blood (not recorded which). In DNA, the CDR3 is TGCGCCAGCACACAGGACTATCCCTACGAGCAGTACTTC. This encodes CASTQDYPYEQYF.